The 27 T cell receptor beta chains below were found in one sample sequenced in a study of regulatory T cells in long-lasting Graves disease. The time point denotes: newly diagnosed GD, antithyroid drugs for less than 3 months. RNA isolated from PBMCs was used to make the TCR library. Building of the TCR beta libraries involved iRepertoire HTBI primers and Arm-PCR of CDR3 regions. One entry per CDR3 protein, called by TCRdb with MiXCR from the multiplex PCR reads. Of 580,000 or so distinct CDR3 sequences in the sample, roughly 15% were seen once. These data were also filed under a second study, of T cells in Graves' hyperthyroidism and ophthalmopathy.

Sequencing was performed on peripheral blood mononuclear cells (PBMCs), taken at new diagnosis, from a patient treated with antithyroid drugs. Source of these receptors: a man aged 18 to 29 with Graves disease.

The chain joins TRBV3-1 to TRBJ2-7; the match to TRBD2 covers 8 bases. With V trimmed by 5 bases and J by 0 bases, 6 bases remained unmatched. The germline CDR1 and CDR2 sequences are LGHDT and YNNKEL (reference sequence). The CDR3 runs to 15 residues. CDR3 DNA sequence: TGTGCCAGCAGCGATACTAGCGGAACCTCCTACGAGCAGTACTTC. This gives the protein CASSDTSGTSYEQYF.

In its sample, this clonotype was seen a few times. The CDR3 nucleotides read TGCAGTGCTAACCTTCACGGGGAGACCCAGTACTTC. Translation gives CSANLHGETQYF. The V and J genes are TRBV20-1 and TRBJ2-5; D is unresolved. The V end lost 4 bases, the J end lost 5 bases, and 11 bases lay between the germline ends. The CDR3 runs 12 residues. Germline loops: CDR1 DFQATT, CDR2 SNEGSKA (reference sequence).

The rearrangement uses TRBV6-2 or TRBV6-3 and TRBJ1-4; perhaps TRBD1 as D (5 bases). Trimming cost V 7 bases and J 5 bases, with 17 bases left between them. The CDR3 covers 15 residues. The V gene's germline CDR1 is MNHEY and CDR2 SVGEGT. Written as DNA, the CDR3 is TGTGCCAGCATTCGAGGGGTAAGAGGGAATGAAAAACTGTTTTTT. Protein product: CASIRGVRGNEKLFF.

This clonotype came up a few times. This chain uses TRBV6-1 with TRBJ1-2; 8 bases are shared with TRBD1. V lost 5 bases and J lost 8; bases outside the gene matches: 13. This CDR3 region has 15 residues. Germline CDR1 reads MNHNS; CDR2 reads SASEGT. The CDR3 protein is CASSSDRGRGLGYTF. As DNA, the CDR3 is TGTGCCAGCAGTAGCGACAGGGGAAGAGGTCTGGGCTACACCTTC.

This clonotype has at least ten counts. The CDR3 coding sequence is TGTGCCAGCTCACCATCGAGCAGGGTAGGCGAAGCTTTCTTT. Residues: CASSPSSRVGEAFF. The V gene is TRBV18, the J gene TRBJ1-1; TRBD1 is a possible D gene (5 bases). The CDR3 covers 14 residues. Germline values: CDR1 KGHSH, CDR2 LQKENI. Trimming left V 2 bases short and J 8 bases short, with 15 bases between.

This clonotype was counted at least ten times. CDR3: CASSPTGGNGYTF. In DNA, the CDR3 is TGTGCCAGCAGTCCCACAGGGGGTAATGGCTACACCTTC. The chain is built from TRBV28 and TRBJ1-2, with 8 nucleotides matching TRBD1. Germline V gene data show CDR1 as MDHEN and CDR2 as SYDVKM. The V gene end was trimmed by 5 bases and the J gene end by 6 bases; junction bases not matched to a gene: 5. The CDR3 contains 13 residues.

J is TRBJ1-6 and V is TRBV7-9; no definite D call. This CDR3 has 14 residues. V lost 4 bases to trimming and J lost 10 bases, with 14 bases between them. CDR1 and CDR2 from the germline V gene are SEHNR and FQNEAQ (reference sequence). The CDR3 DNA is TGTGCCAGCAGCTATACTAATTCTCCATCACCCCTCCACTTT. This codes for CASSYTNSPSPLHF.

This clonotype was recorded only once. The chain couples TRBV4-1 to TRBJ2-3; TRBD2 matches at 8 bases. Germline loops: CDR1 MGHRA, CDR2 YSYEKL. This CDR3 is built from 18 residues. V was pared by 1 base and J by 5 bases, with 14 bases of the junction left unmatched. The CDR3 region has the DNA TGCGCCAGCAGCCAAGGCCGGGGGGGCGGGACCGAGGGAGATACGCAGTATTTT. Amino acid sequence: CASSQGRGGGTEGDTQYF.

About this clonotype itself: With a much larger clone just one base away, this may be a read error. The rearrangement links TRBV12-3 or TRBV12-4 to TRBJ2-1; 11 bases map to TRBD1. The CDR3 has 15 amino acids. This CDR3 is CASRADRGQYSEQFF. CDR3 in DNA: TGTGCCAGCAGAGCGGACAGGGGGCAATACAGTGAGCAGTTCTTC.

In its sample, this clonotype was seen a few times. DNA of the CDR3: TGTGCCACCACCCCTCGGACCGTACACTACGAGCAGTACTTC. It is translated as CATTPRTVHYEQYF. The gene calls are TRBV24-1 and TRBJ2-7; D remains ambiguous. This CDR3 region has 14 residues. Germline V gene lookup returns CDR1 KGHDR and CDR2 SFDVKD. V was clipped by 8 bases and J by 3 bases, with 16 bases between them.

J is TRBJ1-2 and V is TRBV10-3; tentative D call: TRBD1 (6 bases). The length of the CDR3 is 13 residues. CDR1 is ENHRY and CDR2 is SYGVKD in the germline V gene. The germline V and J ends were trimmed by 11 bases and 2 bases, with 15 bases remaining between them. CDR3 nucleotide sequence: TGTGCCTCCATGAGGACAGACAACTATGGCTACACCTTC. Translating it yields CASMRTDNYGYTF.

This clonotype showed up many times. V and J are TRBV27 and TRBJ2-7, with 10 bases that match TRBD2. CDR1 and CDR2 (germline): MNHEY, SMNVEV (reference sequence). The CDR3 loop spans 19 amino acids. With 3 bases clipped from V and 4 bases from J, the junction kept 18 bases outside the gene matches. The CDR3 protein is CASSFLRDSRTSGLYEQYF. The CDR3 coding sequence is TGTGCCAGCAGTTTTCTTCGGGACAGCAGGACTAGCGGTTTATACGAGCAGTACTTC.

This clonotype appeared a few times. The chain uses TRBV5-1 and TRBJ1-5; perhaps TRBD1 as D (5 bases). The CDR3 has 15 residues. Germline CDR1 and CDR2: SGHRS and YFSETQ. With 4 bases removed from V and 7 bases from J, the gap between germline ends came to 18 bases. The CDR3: CASSPRPGAGQPQHF. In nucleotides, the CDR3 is TGCGCCAGCAGCCCCAGGCCGGGAGCAGGGCAGCCCCAGCATTTT.

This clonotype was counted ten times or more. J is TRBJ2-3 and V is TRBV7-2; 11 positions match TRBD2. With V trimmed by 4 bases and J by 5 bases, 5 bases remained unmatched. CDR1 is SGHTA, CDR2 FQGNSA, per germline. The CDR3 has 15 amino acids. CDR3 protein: CASSSLAGGRDTQYF. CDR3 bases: TGTGCCAGCAGCTCCTTAGCGGGAGGGAGAGATACGCAGTATTTT.

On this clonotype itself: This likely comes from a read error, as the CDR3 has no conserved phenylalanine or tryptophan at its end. CDR3 amino acids: CAWSGDPRNSYNEQFC. CDR3 DNA sequence: TGTGCCTGGAGTGGAGACCCTAGAAACTCCTACAATGAGCAGTTCTGC. The genes are TRBV30 and TRBJ2-1; D is ambiguous. This CDR3 is built from 16 residues. Germline V lookup: CDR1 GTSNPN, CDR2 SVGIG (reference sequence). Trimming took off 1 base at V and 0 bases at J, with 13 bases between the two ends.

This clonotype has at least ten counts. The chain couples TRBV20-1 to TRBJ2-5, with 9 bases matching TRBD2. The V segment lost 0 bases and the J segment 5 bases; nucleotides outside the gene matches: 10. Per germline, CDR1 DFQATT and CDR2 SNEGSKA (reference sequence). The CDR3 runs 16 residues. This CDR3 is CSARDLVAGAGETQYF. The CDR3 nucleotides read TGCAGTGCTAGAGATCTCGTAGCGGGAGCGGGGGAGACCCAGTACTTC.

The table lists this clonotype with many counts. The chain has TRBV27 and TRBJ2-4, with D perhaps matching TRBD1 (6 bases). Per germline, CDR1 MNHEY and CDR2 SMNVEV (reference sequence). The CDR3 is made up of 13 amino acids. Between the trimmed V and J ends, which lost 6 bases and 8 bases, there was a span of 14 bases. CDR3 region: CASRPTGRDIQYF. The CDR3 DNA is TGTGCCAGCAGACCCACAGGGAGAGACATTCAGTACTTC.

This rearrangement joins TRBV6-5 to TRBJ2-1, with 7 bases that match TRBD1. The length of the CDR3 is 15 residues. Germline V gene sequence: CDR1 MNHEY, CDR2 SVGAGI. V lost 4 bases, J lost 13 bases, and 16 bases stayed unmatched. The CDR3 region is CASSSQTTLTGLQFF. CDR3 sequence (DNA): TGTGCCAGCAGTTCCCAAACTACCCTGACAGGGTTACAGTTCTTC.

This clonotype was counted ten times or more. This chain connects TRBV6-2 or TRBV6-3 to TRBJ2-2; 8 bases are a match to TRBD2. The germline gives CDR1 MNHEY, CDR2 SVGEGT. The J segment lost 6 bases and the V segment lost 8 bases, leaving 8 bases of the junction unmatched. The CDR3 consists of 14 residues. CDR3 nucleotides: TGTGCCAGCCGCCGCGGGAGGCGGTCCGGGGAGCTGTTTTTT. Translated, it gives CASRRGRRSGELFF.

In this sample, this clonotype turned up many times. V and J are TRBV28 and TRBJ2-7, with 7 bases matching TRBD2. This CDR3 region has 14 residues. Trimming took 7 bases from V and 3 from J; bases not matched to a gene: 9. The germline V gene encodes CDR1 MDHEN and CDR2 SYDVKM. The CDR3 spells CASIRSGFLYEQYF. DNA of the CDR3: TGTGCCAGCATCCGTAGCGGGTTCCTCTACGAGCAGTACTTC.

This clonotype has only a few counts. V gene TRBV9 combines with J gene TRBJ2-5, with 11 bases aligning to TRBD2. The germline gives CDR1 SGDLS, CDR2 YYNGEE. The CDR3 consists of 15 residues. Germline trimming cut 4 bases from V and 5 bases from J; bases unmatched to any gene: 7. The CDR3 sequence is CASSLTSGRRETQYF. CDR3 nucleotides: TGTGCCAGCAGCTTAACTAGCGGGAGACGGGAGACCCAGTACTTC.

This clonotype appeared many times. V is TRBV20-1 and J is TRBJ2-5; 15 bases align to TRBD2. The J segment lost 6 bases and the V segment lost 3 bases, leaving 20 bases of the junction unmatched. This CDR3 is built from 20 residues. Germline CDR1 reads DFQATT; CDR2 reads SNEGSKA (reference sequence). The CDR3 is CSASCAGTSGRNDGRQTQYF. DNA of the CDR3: TGCAGTGCTAGCTGCGCCGGGACTAGCGGGAGGAACGATGGAAGACAGACCCAGTACTTC.

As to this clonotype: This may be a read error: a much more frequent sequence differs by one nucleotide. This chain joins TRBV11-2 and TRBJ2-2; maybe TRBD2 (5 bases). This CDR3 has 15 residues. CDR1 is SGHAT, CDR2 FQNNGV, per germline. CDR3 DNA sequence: TGTGCCAGCAGCTTAGTTGGGCTAAACACCGGGGAGCTGTTGTTT. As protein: CASSLVGLNTGELLF.

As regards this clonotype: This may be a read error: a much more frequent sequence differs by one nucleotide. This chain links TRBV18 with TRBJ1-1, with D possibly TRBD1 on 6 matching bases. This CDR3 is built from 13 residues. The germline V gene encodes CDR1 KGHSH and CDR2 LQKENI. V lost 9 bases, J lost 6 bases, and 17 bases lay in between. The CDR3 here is CASQPQGNAEAFF. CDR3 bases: TGTGCCAGTCAACCACAGGGTAACGCTGAAGCTTTCTTT.

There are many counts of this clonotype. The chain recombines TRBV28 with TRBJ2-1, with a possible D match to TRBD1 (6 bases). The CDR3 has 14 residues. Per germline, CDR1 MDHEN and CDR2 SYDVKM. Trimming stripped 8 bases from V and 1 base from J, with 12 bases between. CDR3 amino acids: CASHSGASYNEQFF. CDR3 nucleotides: TGTGCCAGCCACTCAGGGGCGTCCTACAATGAGCAGTTCTTC.

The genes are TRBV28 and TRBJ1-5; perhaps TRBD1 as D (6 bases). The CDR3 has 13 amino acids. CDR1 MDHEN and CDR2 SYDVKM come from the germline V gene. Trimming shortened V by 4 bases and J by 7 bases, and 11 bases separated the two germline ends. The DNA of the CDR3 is TGTGCCAGCAGTTATCAGGGGAGCCAGCCCCAGCATTTT. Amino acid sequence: CASSYQGSQPQHF.

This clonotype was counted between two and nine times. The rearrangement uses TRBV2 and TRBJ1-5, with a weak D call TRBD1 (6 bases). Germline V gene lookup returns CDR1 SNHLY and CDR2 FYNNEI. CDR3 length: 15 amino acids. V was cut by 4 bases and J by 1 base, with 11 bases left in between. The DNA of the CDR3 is TGTGCCAGCAGTGGGGACAACCTAAGCAATCAGCCCCAGCATTTT. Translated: CASSGDNLSNQPQHF.